The T cell receptor beta chain under discussion was sequenced for a study of OX40 agonist ivuxolimab in advanced cancers. Clones were read by immunoSEQ multiplex PCR, and TCRdb kept only the in-frame ones, dropping some. The sample records 40,000 to 55,000 clones, approximately 81% being singletons. The CDR3 totals 14 residues. The V gene's germline CDR1 is SGHDN and CDR2 FVKESK. V lost 6 bases to trimming and J lost 4 bases; unmatched junction nucleotides: 7. Specimen: CD4+ or CD8+ T cells sorted from blood, collected in a trial of the OX40 agonist ivuxolimab. The receptor was derived from an adult with an advanced solid tumor such as melanoma, head and neck, liver or kidney cancer. The chain recombines TRBV14 with TRBJ1-2, with 8 bases that match TRBD1. In DNA, the CDR3 is TGTGCCAGCAGAGGGACAGGTGGAAGCTATGGCTACACCTTC. Its protein product is CASRGTGGSYGYTF.